A selection of T cell receptor beta chains follows, all from one sample in a study of Ad26.COV2.S vaccination and SARS-CoV-2 variants. Assay used: immunoSEQ multiplex PCR; TCRdb lists only in-frame clones, some missing. Of 400,000 to 450,000 clones detected, 80% to 95% appear once; the ten largest clones hold around 1.7%. The sequencing used peripheral blood, collected in a trial of Ad26.COV2.S vaccine versus placebo. The receptors shown here come from a person aged 18-60 years who received the Ad26.COV2.S COVID-19 vaccine or a placebo. CDR3s include the opening cysteine and the closing phenylalanine or tryptophan. Each record gives: clone size, D gene, J gene, V gene, CDR3 DNA, CDR3 protein. D genes are given only for firm matches. Expanded clones get a size class; other rows say once, few or many, or leave the size out.

. | . | TRBJ2-3 | TRBV2 | TGTGCCAGCGGACCGGACACGTTAACAGATACGCAGTATTTT | CASGPDTLTDTQYF
. | TRBD1 | TRBJ1-4 | TRBV29-1 | TGCAGCGCTGGGACAGCTGAAAAACTGTTTTTT | CSAGTAEKLFF
once | TRBD1 | TRBJ1-4 | TRBV2 | TGTGCCAGCAGACCGGGACAGTATAATGAAAAACTGTTTTTT | CASRPGQYNEKLFF
. | . | TRBJ2-1 | TRBV24-1 | TGTGCCACCGGACACGGGAATGAGCAGTTCTTC | CATGHGNEQFF
. | TRBD2 | TRBJ2-1 | TRBV5-8 | TGTGCCAGCAGCTCGGGACTAGCGGGGGTTAGCTCCTACAATGAGCAGTTCTTC | CASSSGLAGVSSYNEQFF
. | . | TRBJ1-6 | TRBV9 | TGTGCCAGCAGCGCCGGACAGCCGGGGTCACCCCTCCACTTT | CASSAGQPGSPLHF
. | . | TRBJ2-3 | TRBV4-1 | TGCGCCAGCAGCCCCCGTCGGGCGGGGAACACAGATACGCAGTATTTT | CASSPRRAGNTDTQYF
. | TRBD2 | TRBJ2-3 | TRBV28 | TGTGCCAGCAGTTTCCAGCGGGGGGGAAATACGCAGTATTTT | CASSFQRGGNTQYF
. | . | TRBJ1-4 | TRBV23-1 | TGCGCCAGCAGTCAGGCGAGCCAGGGACATCCAACTAATGAAAAACTGTTTTTT | CASSQASQGHPTNEKLFF
. | TRBD2 | TRBJ2-3 | TRBV27 | TGTGCCAGCAGTTTATCGGGAGGGGACCGTAGCACAGATACGCAGTATTTT | CASSLSGGDRSTDTQYF
once | . | TRBJ2-7 | TRBV11-2 | TGTGCCAGCAGCCCCTGGACAAGCGCCTACGAGCAGTACTTC | CASSPWTSAYEQYF
. | TRBD2 | TRBJ2-1 | TRBV7-9 | TGTGCCAGCAGCTTAGGCAGGGCCTGGCGGACTAGAAACCCTGAGCAGTTCTTC | CASSLGRAWRTRNPEQFF
. | . | TRBJ1-1 | TRBV10-3 | TGTGCCATCAGTGGCCTAACTGAAGCTTTCTTT | CAISGLTEAFF
. | TRBD1 | TRBJ1-4 | TRBV28 | TGTGCCAGCAGTTTACCCGCTGGGGGACAGGGGTCCGAAAAACTGTTTTTT | CASSLPAGGQGSEKLFF
. | . | TRBJ2-1 | TRBV4-3 | TGCGCCAGCAGCCAAGATCGTATCGGCAATGAGCAGTTCTTC | CASSQDRIGNEQFF
. | TRBD1 | TRBJ1-5 | TRBV10-2 | TGCGCCAGGGGGACAGGGGGCCATCAGCCCCAGCATTTT | CARGTGGHQPQHF
. | . | TRBJ1-2 | TRBV19 | TGTGCCAGTAGTATTCACGGCACACCTAACTATGGCTACACCTTC | CASSIHGTPNYGYTF
. | . | TRBJ1-2 | TRBV10-3 | TGTGCCATCAGTGACACCCCAAACTATGGCTACACCTTC | CAISDTPNYGYTF
. | . | TRBJ2-5 | TRBV4-1 | TGCGCCAGCAGCCAAGTTTGGGTGCTACAAAGGGGGGGCCGGGAGACCCAGTACTTC | CASSQVWVLQRGGRETQYF
. | . | TRBJ2-3 | TRBV11-2 | TGTGCCAGCAGCTTAATCCGGGCGGGGTCTATCGTGGCTACGCAGTATTTT | CASSLIRAGSIVATQYF
once | TRBD1 | TRBJ1-2 | TRBV27 | TGTGCCAGCAGTTTATCGGCAGGGGGTGTGAGGGACTATGGCTACACCTTC | CASSLSAGGVRDYGYTF
. | TRBD1 | TRBJ1-2 | TRBV18 | TGTGCCAGCTCACCAGGAGAAGGGGGCGGCTACACCTTC | CASSPGEGGGYTF
. | . | TRBJ2-3 | TRBV19 | TGTGCCAGTAGTATCGCGGGCTATGACACAGATACGCAGTATTTT | CASSIAGYDTDTQYF
. | . | TRBJ2-2 | TRBV4-3 | TGCGCCAGCAGCCAAGATTACGGGTACACCGGGGAGCTGTTTTTT | CASSQDYGYTGELFF
. | . | TRBJ2-1 | TRBV15 | TGTGCCACCAGCAGGAGCGACGTGTCAGAGCAGTTCTTC | CATSRSDVSEQFF
. | . | TRBJ1-5 | TRBV27 | TGTGCCAGCAGTTGCCCAGGTTTGGGGGGGAGCAATCAGCCCCAGCATTTT | CASSCPGLGGSNQPQHF
. | . | TRBJ2-5 | TRBV5-6 | TGTGCCAGCAGCTTGGCCGGAAGGACCCAAGAGACCCAGTACTTC | CASSLAGRTQETQYF
. | . | TRBJ2-7 | TRBV6-5 | TGTGCCAGCAGTTACACCGGGACACGGTCCTACGAGCAGTACTTC | CASSYTGTRSYEQYF
few | . | TRBJ2-7 | TRBV7-9 | TGTGCCAGCAGGATGGCCGACTCCTACGAGCAGTACTTC | CASRMADSYEQYF
. | . | TRBJ2-1 | TRBV27 | TGTGCCAGCAGTTTATGGCGGCTAGGGTGGCAGTTCTTC | CASSLWRLGWQFF
. | . | TRBJ1-1 | TRBV9 | TGTGCCAGCAGCGTAGATGGGACGAACACTGAAGCTTTCTTT | CASSVDGTNTEAFF
. | . | TRBJ2-1 | TRBV6-2/TRBV6-3 | TGTGCCAGCAGTTACGTGGTCGTTACGCCTCCGGAGTTCTTC | CASSYVVVTPPEFF
. | TRBD1 | TRBJ2-2 | TRBV29-1 | TGCAGCGTTGAAGGTCCACAGGGGGCTGGCACCGGGGAGCTGTTTTTT | CSVEGPQGAGTGELFF
. | TRBD2 | TRBJ2-3 | TRBV11-2 | TGTGCCAGCAGCGTAGCGGGGGGGCCCGTGTACACAGATACGCAGTATTTT | CASSVAGGPVYTDTQYF
. | TRBD2 | TRBJ2-7 | TRBV27 | TGTGCCAGCAGTCCCGGGGGGGCGCCACGCACCGAGCAGTACTTC | CASSPGGAPRTEQYF
. | . | TRBJ1-3 | TRBV6-2/TRBV6-3 | TGTGCCAGCAGTGAGTGGACGCTTTCGGGGATTCGTCTCGGAAACACCATATATTTT | CASSEWTLSGIRLGNTIYF
few | TRBD1 | TRBJ1-5 | TRBV7-6 | TGTGCCAGCAGCCCAGGGACAGGGTCATATAGCAATCAGCCCCAGCATTTT | CASSPGTGSYSNQPQHF
. | . | TRBJ1-6 | TRBV2 | TGTGCCAGCATTAACAGGGTCCCAGAGGGCCCCCTCCACTTT | CASINRVPEGPLHF
. | . | TRBJ1-2 | TRBV20-1 | TGCAGTGCCCCGGGTGGGGTTGGCTACACCTTC | CSAPGGVGYTF
. | . | TRBJ1-5 | TRBV27 | TGTGCCAGCAGCCCCGGGACATCCAATCAGCCCCAGCATTTT | CASSPGTSNQPQHF
once | . | TRBJ1-2 | TRBV3-1/TRBV3-2 | TGTGCCAGCAGCCAATCAGGATCTAACTATGGCTACACCTTC | CASSQSGSNYGYTF
once | . | TRBJ1-1 | TRBV9 | TGTGCCAGCAGCGCGAACGTGGGGAACACTGAAGCTTTCTTT | CASSANVGNTEAFF
. | TRBD1 | TRBJ1-2 | TRBV5-5 | TGTGCCAGCAGCTGGCACGTGGGACAGGATGGCTACACCTTC | CASSWHVGQDGYTF
. | . | TRBJ1-5 | TRBV6-5 | TGTGCCAGCAGTTACTCGAATTCGGGGACTCAGCCCCAGCATTTT | CASSYSNSGTQPQHF
. | TRBD2 | TRBJ2-7 | TRBV28 | TGTGCCAGCAGTATAATAGCGGGGGCCGTAGGCGGCGAGCAGTACTTC | CASSIIAGAVGGEQYF
. | TRBD2 | TRBJ2-4 | TRBV28 | TGTGCCAGCAGTCCCACTCCACTAGCGGGGGGGCAGGCCAAAAACATTCAGTACTTC | CASSPTPLAGGQAKNIQYF
. | TRBD2 | TRBJ2-1 | TRBV4-3 | TGCGCCAGCAGCCAAGATTTAAGCGGGGGGGCCTACAATGAGCAGTTCTTC | CASSQDLSGGAYNEQFF
. | TRBD1 | TRBJ2-3 | TRBV5-6 | TGTGCCAGCAGCCGGGACAGGGCGGATACGCAGTATTTT | CASSRDRADTQYF
. | TRBD1 | TRBJ1-2 | TRBV28 | TGTGCCAGCAGTTTGACCGGGACAGGGGACTATGGCTACACCTTC | CASSLTGTGDYGYTF
. | . | TRBJ1-3 | TRBV5-1 | TGCGCCAGCAGCTTGGTAGGACAGTACTCTGGAAACACCATATATTTT | CASSLVGQYSGNTIYF
. | . | TRBJ2-1 | TRBV12-5 | TGTGCTAGTGGTTTTAGCGATGAGCAGTTCTTC | CASGFSDEQFF
. | . | TRBJ2-2 | TRBV9 | TGTGCCAGCAGCCCGCGTAGACAAACAGGGTCAGGGGAGCTGTTTTTT | CASSPRRQTGSGELFF
. | . | TRBJ1-5 | TRBV18 | TGTGCCAGCTCACCTTCAGTGGCCGCAAATCAGCCCCAGCATTTT | CASSPSVAANQPQHF
. | . | TRBJ2-5 | TRBV5-1 | TGCGCCAGCAGCTTGGGCGGACAAATGGAAGAGACCCAGTACTTC | CASSLGGQMEETQYF
. | . | TRBJ2-7 | TRBV28 | TGTGCCAGCAGTCCCCAGGGGGGGATGTCCTACGAGCAGTACTTC | CASSPQGGMSYEQYF
. | . | TRBJ2-6 | TRBV7-2 | TGTGCCAGCAGCTCATTGGGGCTTCCCCTTAATTCTGGGGCCAACGTCCTGACTTTC | CASSSLGLPLNSGANVLTF
. | . | TRBJ2-7 | TRBV5-4 | TGTGCCAGCAGCTTGAGCGTTCACGAGCAGTACTTC | CASSLSVHEQYF